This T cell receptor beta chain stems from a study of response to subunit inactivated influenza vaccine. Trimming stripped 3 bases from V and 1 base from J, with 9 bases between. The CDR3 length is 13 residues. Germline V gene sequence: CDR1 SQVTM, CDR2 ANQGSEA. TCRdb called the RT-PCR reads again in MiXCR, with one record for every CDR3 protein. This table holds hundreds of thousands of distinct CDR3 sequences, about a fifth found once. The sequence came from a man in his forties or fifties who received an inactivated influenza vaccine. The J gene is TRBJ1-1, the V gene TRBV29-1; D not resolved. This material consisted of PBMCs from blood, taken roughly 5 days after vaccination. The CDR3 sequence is CSVEGRRNTEAFF. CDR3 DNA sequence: TGCAGCGTTGAGGGCAGGAGGAACACTGAAGCTTTCTTT. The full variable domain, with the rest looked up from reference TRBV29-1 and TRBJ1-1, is SAVISQKPSRDICQRGTSLTIQCQVDSQVTMMFWYRQQPGQSLTLIATANQGSEATYESGFVIDKFPISRPNLTFSTLTVSNMSPEDSSIYLCSVEGRRNTEAFFGQGTRLTVV.